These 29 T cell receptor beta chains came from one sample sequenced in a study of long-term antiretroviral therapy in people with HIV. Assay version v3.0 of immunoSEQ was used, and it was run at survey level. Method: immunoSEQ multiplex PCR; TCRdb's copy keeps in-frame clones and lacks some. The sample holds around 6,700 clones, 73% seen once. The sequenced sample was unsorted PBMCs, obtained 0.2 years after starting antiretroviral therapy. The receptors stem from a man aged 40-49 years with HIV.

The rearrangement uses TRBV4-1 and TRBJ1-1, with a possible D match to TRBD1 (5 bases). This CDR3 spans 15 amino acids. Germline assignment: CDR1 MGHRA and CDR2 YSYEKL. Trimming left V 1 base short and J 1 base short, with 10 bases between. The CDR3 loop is CASSQVGGANTEAFF. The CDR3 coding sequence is TGCGCCAGCAGCCAAGTCGGGGGAGCGAACACTGAAGCTTTCTTT.

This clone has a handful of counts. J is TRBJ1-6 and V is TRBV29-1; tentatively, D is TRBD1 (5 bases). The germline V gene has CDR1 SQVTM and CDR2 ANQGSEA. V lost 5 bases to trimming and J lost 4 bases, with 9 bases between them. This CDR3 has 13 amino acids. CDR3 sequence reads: CSVQGDYNSPLHF. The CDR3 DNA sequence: TGCAGCGTTCAGGGAGATTATAATTCACCCCTCCACTTT. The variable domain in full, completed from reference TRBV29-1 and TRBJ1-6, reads SAVISQKPSRDICQRGTSLTIQCQVDSQVTMMFWYRQQPGQSLTLIATANQGSEATYESGFVIDKFPISRPNLTFSTLTVSNMSPEDSSIYLCSVQGDYNSPLHFGNGTRLTVT.

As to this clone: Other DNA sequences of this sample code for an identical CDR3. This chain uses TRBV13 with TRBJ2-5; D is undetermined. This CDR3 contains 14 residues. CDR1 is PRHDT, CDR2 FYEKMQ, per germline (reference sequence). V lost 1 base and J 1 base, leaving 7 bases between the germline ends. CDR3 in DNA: TGTGCCAGCAGCTTAGAGGCAAGCCAAGAGACCCAGTACTTC. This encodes CASSLEASQETQYF.

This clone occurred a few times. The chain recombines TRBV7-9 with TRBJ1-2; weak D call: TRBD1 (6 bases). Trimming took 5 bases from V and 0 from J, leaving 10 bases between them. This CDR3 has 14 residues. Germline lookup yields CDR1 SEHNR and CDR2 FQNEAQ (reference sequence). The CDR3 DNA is TGTGCCAGCAGCGGTACAGGGTCTAACTATGGCTACACCTTC. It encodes CASSGTGSNYGYTF.

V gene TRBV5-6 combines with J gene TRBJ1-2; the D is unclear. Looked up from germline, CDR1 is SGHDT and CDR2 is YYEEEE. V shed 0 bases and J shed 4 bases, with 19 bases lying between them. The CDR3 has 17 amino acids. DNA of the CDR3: TGTGCCAGCAGCTTGGAGGCGGCATATCGGAATAGCTATGGCTACACCTTC. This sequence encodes CASSLEAAYRNSYGYTF.

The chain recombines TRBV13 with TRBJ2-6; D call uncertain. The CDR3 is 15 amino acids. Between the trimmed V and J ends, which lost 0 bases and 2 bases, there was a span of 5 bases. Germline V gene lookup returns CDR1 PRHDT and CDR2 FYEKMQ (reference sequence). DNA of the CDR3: TGTGCCAGCAGCTTAGGGGTAACTGGGGCCAACGTCCTGACTTTC. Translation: CASSLGVTGANVLTF. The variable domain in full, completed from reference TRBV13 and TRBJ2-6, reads AAGVIQSPRHLIKEKRETATLKCYPIPRHDTVYWYQQGPGQDPQFLISFYEKMQSDKGSIPDRFSAQQFSDYHSELNMSSLELGDSALYFCASSLGVTGANVLTFGAGSRLTVL.

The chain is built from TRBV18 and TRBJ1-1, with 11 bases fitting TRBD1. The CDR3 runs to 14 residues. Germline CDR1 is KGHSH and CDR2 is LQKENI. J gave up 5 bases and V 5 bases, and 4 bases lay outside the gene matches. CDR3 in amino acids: CASSFRDRGTEAFF. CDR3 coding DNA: TGTGCCAGCTCATTCCGGGACAGGGGGACTGAAGCTTTCTTT.

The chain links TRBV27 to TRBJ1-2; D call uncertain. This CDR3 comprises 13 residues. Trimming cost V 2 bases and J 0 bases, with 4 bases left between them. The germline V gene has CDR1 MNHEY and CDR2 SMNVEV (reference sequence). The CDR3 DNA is TGTGCCAGCAGTTTAACCTCTAACTATGGCTACACCTTC. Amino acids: CASSLTSNYGYTF.

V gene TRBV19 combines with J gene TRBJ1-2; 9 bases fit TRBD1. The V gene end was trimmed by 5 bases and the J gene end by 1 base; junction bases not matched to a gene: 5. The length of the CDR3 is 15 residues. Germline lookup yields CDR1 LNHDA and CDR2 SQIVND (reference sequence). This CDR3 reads CASSADRGFNYGYTF. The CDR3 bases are TGTGCCAGTAGTGCCGACAGGGGGTTTAACTATGGCTACACCTTC.

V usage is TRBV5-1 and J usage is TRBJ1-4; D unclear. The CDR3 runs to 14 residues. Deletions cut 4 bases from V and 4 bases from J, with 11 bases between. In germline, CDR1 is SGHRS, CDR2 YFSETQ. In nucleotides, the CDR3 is TGCGCCAGCAGCCCGTTATACGGTAATGAAAAACTGTTTTTT. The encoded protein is CASSPLYGNEKLFF.

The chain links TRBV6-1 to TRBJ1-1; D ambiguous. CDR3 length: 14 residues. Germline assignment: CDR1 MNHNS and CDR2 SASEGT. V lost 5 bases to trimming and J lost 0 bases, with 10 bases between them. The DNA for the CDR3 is TGTGCCAGCAGTTCGGAAGTCCTGAACACTGAAGCTTTCTTT. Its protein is CASSSEVLNTEAFF.

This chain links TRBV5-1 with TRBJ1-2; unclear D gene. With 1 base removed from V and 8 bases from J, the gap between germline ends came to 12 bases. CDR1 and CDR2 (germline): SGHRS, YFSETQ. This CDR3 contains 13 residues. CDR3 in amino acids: CASSLNGEWGYTF. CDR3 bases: TGCGCCAGCAGCTTGAATGGGGAGTGGGGCTACACCTTC. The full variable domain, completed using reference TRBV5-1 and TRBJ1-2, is KAGVTQTPRYLIKTRGQQVTLSCSPISGHRSVSWYQQTPGQGLQFLFEYFSETQRNKGNFPGRFSGRQFSNSRSEMNVSTLELGDSALYLCASSLNGEWGYTFGSGTRLTVV.

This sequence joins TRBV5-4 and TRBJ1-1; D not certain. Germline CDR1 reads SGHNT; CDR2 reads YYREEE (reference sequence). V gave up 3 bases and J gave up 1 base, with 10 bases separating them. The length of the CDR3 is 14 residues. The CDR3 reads CASSSTESNTEAFF. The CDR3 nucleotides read TGTGCCAGCAGCTCGACGGAGTCGAACACTGAAGCTTTCTTT.

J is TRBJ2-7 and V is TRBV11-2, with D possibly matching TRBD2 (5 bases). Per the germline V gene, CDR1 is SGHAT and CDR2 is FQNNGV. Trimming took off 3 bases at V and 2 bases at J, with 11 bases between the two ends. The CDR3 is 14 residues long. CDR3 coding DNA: TGTGCCAGCAGCTTCGGCAGAGGGACCTACGAGCAGTACTTC. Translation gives CASSFGRGTYEQYF.

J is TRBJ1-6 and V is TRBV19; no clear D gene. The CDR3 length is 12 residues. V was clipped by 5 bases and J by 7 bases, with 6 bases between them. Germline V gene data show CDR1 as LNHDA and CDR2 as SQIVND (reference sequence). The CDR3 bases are TGTGCCAGTAGTCTCGTGAATTCACCCCTCCACTTT. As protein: CASSLVNSPLHF.

The CDR3: CAWTYGASEKLFF. CDR3 DNA: TGTGCCTGGACGTATGGAGCCTCGGAAAAACTGTTTTTT. The chain combines TRBV30 with TRBJ1-4, with unresolved D. The germline V gene has CDR1 GTSNPN and CDR2 SVGIG (reference sequence). This CDR3 spans 13 amino acids. V was shortened by 4 bases and J by 8 bases, with 14 bases between the two germline ends.

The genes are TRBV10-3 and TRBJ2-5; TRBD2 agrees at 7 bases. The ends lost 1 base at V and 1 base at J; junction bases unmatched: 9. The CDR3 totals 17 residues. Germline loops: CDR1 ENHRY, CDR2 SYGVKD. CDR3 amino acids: CAISELNDGLVQETQYF. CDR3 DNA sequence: TGTGCCATCAGTGAGTTAAATGATGGACTAGTCCAAGAGACCCAGTACTTC.

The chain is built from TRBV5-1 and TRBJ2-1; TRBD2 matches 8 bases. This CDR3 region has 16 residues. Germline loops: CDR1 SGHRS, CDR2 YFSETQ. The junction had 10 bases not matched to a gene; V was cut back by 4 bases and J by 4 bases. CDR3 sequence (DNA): TGCGCCAGCAGCCCTAACCCTAGCGGGTCATACAATGAGCAGTTCTTC. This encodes CASSPNPSGSYNEQFF.

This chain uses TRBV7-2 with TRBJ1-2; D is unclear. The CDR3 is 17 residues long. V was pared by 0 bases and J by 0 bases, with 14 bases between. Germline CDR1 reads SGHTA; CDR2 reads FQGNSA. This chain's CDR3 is CASSLANSFLANYGYTF. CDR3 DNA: TGTGCCAGCAGCTTAGCGAACAGCTTTCTCGCTAACTATGGCTACACCTTC.

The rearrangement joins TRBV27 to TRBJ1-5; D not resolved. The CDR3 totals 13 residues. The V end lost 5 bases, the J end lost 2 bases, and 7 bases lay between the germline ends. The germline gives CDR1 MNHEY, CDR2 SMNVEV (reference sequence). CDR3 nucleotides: TGTGCCAGCAGTGCCTCGGGCAATCAGCCCCAGCATTTT. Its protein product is CASSASGNQPQHF.

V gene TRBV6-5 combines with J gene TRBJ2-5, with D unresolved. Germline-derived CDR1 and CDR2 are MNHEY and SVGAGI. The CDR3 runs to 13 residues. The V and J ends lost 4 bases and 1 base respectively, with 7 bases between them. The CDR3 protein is CASSSGTQETQYF. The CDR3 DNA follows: TGTGCCAGCAGTTCTGGCACCCAAGAGACCCAGTACTTC.

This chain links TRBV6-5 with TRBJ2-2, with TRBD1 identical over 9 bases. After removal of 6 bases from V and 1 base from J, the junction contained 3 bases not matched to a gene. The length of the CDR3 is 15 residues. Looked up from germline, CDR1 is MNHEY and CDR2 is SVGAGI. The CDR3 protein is CASSLGQGNTGELFF. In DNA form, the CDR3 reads TGTGCCAGCAGCTTGGGACAGGGGAACACCGGGGAGCTGTTTTTT.

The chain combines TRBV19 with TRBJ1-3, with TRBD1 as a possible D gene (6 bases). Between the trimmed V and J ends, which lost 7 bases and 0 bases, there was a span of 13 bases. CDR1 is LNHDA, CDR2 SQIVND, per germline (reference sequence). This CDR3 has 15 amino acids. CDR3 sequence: CASTTTGISGNTIYF. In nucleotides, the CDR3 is TGTGCCAGTACCACTACAGGGATCTCTGGAAACACCATATATTTT. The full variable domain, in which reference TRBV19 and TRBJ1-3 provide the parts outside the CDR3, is DGGITQSPKYLFRKEGQNVTLSCEQNLNHDAMYWYRQDPGQGLRLIYYSQIVNDFQKGDIAEGYSVSREKKESFPLTVTSAQKNPTAFYLCASTTTGISGNTIYFGEGSWLTVV.

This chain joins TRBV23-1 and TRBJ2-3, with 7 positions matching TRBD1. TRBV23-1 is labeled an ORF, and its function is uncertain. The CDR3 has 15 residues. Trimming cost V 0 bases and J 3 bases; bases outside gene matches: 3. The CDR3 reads CASSQSETGTDTQYF. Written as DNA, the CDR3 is TGCGCCAGCAGTCAATCGGAGACAGGGACAGATACGCAGTATTTT.

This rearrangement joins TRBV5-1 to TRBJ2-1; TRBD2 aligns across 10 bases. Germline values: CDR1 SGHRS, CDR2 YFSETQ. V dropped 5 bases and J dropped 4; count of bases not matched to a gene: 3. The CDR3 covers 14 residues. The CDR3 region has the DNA TGCGCCAGCAGGCCGGGACTAGCGTACAATGAGCAGTTCTTC. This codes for CASRPGLAYNEQFF.

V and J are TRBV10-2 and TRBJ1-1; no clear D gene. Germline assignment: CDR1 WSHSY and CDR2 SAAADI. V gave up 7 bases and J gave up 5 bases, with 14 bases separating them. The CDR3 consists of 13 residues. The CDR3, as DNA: TGCGCCAGCAAGCCCCCTGTACGGACTGAAGCTTTCTTT. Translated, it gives CASKPPVRTEAFF.

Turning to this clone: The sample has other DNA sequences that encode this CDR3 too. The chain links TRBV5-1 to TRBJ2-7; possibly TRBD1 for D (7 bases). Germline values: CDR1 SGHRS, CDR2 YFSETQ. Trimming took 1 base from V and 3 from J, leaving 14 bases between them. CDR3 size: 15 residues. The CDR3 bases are TGCGCCAGCAGCTTGACAGCAGGGGGAGGCTACGAGCAGTACTTC. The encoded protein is CASSLTAGGGYEQYF.

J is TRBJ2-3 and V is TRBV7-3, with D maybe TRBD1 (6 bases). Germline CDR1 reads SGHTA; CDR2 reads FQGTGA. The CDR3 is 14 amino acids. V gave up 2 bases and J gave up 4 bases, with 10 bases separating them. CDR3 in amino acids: CASSLLTGSDTQYF. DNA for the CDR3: TGTGCCAGCAGCTTACTCACAGGGTCAGATACGCAGTATTTT.

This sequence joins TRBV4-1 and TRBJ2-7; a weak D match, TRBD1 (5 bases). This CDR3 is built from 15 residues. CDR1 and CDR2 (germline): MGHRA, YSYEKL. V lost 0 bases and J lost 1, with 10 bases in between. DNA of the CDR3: TGCGCCAGCAGCCAAGAGGCACAGGATTCCTACGAGCAGTACTTC. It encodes CASSQEAQDSYEQYF.